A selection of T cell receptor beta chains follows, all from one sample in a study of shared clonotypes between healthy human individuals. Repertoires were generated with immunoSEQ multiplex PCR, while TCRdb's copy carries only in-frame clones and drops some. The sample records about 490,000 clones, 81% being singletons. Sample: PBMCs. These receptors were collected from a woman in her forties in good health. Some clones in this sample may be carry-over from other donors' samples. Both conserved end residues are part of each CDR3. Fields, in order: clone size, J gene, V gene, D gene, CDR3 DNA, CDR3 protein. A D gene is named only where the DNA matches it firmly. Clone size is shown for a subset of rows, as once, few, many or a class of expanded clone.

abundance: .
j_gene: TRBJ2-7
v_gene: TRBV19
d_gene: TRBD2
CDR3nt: TGTGCCAGTAGTATTACGGGAGGGAGACCTGTGCAGTACTTC
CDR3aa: CASSITGGRPVQYF

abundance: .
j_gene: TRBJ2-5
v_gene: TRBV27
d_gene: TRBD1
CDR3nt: TGTGCCAGCAGTGACCTACAGGGGCAAGAGACCCAGTACTTC
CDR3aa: CASSDLQGQETQYF

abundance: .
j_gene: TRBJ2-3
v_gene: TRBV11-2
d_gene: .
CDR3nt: TGTGCCAGCTCGAGACCGGGGACAGATACGCAGTATTTT
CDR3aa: CASSRPGTDTQYF

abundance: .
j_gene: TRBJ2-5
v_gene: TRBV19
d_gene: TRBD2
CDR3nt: TGTGCCAGTAGTATGAGGGCCGGGAGGCGCCAAGAGACCCAGTACTTC
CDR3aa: CASSMRAGRRQETQYF

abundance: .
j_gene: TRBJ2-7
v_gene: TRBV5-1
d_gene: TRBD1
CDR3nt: TGCGCCAGCAGCTTAGATACGGGACAGGGGAGCAACGAGCAGTACTTC
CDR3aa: CASSLDTGQGSNEQYF

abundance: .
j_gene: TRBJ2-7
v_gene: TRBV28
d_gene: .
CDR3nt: TGTGCCAGCAGCCTACCGGGGCAGGGAAGCTACGAGCAGTACTTC
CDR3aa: CASSLPGQGSYEQYF

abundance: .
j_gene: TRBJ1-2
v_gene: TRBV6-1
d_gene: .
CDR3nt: TGTGCCAGCAGGATTACAGAGGACTATGGCTACACCTTC
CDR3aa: CASRITEDYGYTF

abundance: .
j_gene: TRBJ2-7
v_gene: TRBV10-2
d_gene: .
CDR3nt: TGCGCCAGCAGTGGGGGGCAGAGTTACGAGCAGTACTTC
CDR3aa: CASSGGQSYEQYF

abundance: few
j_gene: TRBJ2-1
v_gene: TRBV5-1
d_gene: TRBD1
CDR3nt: TGCGCCAGCAGCCGGGACAGCTACAATGAGCAGTTCTTC
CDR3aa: CASSRDSYNEQFF

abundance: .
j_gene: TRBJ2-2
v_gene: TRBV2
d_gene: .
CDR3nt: TGTGCCAGCGGGAAAGAGAACACCGGGGAGCTGTTTTTT
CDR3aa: CASGKENTGELFF

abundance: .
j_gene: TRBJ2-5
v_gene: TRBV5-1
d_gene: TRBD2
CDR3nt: TGCGCCAGCGCCTTGACTAGCGGGCAAGAGACCCAGTACTTC
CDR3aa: CASALTSGQETQYF

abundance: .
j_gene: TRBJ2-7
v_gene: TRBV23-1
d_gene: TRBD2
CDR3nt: TGCGCCAGCAGTCCCGCGTTTCCTAGCGGGAGGGCGATGGACGAGCAGTACTTC
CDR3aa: CASSPAFPSGRAMDEQYF

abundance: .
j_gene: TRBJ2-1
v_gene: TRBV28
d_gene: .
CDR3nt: TGTGCCAGCAGCTTAACGGTTGGGCCTTACAATGAGCAGTTCTTC
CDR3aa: CASSLTVGPYNEQFF

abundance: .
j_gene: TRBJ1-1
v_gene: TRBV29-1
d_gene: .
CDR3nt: TGCAGCGGCAAGCCAGGGATGAACACTGAAGCTTTCTTT
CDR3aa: CSGKPGMNTEAFF

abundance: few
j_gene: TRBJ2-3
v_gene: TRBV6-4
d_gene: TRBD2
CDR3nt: TGTGCCAGCAGTGCAGGACTAGCGGATACAGATACGCAGTATTTT
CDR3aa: CASSAGLADTDTQYF

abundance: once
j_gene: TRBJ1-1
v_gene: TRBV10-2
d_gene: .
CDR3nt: TGCGCCAGCAGTGGATGGGGGCTGAACACTGAAGCTTTCTTT
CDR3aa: CASSGWGLNTEAFF

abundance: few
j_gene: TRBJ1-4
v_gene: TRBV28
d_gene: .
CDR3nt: TGTGCCAGCGACGGGGGGGCAGCTAATGAAAAACTGTTTTTT
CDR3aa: CASDGGAANEKLFF

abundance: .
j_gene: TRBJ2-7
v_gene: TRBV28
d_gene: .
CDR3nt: TGTGCCAGCAGTGGAATCCGACAGGGACTCTACGAGCAGTACTTC
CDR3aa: CASSGIRQGLYEQYF

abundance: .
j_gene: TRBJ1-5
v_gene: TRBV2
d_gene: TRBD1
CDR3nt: TGTGCCAGCAGTCCCAGGGGGGGCAATCAGCCCCAGCATTTT
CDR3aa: CASSPRGGNQPQHF

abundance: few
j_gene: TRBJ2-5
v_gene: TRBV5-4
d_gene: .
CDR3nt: TGTGCCAGCAGCTTGGTGGGGGAGACCCAGTACTTC
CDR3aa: CASSLVGETQYF

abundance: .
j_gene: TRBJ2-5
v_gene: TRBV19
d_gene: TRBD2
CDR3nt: TGTGCCAGTAGCGGGTTGACTAGCGGGAGGGAGACCCAGTACTTC
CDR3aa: CASSGLTSGRETQYF

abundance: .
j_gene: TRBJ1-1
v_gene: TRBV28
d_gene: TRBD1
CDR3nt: TGTGCCAGCAGACTCGACAGGGCGAACACTGAAGCTTTCTTT
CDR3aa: CASRLDRANTEAFF

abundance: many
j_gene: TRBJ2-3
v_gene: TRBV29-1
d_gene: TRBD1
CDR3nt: TGCAGCGTCCCCCCCGGGACAGGGGACACAGATACGCAGTATTTT
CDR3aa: CSVPPGTGDTDTQYF

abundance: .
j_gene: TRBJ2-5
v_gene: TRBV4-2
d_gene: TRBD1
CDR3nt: TGTGCCAGCAGCCAAGATAGACAGGGGGTATCATCGGCCCAGTACTTC
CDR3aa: CASSQDRQGVSSAQYF

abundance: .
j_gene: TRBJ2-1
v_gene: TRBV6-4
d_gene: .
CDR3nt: TGTGCCAGCTCTATCGGAGCGGAACCCTACAATGAGCAGTTCTTC
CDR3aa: CASSIGAEPYNEQFF

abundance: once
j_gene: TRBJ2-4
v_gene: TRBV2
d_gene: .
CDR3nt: TGTGCCAGCATCACCCCGTGGGGCCGGGGCAAAAACATTCAGTACTTC
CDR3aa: CASITPWGRGKNIQYF

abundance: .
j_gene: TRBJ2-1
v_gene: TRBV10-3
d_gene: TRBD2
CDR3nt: TGTGCCACCCACCCAGCGGGGGGGTCACACTCCTACAATGAGCAGTTCTTC
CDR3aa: CATHPAGGSHSYNEQFF

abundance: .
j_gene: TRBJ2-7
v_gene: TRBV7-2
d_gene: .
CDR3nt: TGTGCCAGCAGCTTAGCGAGACACTTAAACGAGCAGTACTTC
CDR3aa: CASSLARHLNEQYF

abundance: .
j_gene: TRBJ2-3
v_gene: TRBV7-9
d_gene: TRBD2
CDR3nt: TGTGCCAGCAGCCCTAGCGGGAACTTAGATACGCAGTATTTT
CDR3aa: CASSPSGNLDTQYF

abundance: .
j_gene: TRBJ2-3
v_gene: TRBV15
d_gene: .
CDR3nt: TGTGCCACCAGCAGAGAGGGCAGGAGCACAGATACGCAGTATTTT
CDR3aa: CATSREGRSTDTQYF

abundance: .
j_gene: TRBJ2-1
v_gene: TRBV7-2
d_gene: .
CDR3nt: TGTGCCAGCAGCTTATACGTCCTCGACAATGAGCAGTTCTTC
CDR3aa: CASSLYVLDNEQFF

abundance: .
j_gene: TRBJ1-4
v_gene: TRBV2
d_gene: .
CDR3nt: TGTGCCAGCATGACAGAAAGGCTGGGGAAACTGTTTTTT
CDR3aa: CASMTERLGKLFF

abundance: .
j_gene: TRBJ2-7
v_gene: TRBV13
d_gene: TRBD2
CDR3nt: TGTGCCAGCAGCCCGCGGGGGGGAGGGAACGAGCAGTACTTC
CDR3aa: CASSPRGGGNEQYF

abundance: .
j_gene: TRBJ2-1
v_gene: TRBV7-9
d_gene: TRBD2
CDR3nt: TGTGCCAGCAGCTTAAAGACTAGCGGGAGGAATGAGCAGTTCTTC
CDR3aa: CASSLKTSGRNEQFF

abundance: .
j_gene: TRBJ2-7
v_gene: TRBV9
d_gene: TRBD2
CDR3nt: TGTGCCAGCAGCCAAGGGACTAGCGGGAGAGGGTACGAGCAGTACTTC
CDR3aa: CASSQGTSGRGYEQYF

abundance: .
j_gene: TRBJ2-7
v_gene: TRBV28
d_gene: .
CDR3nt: TGTGCCAGCAGCCTAGGCTCAGGGCAGTACTTC
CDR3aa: CASSLGSGQYF

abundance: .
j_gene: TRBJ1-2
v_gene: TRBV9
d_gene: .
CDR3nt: TGTGCCAGCGCTAAAGGGACGGCAGATTATGGCTACACCTTC
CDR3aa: CASAKGTADYGYTF